This T cell receptor (beta chain) was found in a study of shared clonotypes between healthy human individuals. The overall study: CD4 naive and memory got three plates each, CD8 naive two, CD8 memory one.

The table came from immunoSEQ multiplex PCR; TCRdb's copy has only in-frame clones and leaves some out. The data contain under 850,000 clones, over 60% of them singletons. Trimming cost V 4 bases and J 1 base, with 12 bases left between them. This CDR3 spans 15 amino acids. The germline V gene has CDR1 MGHRA and CDR2 YSYEKL. This chain uses TRBV4-1 with TRBJ2-3; D not certain. The receptor was isolated from a woman aged 30 to 39 in good health. The material sequenced was memory CD4+ T cells sorted from blood. Regarding subset: CD45RA-negative fraction. The CDR3 DNA follows: TGCGCCAGCAGCCCCGTCCCGGGTGGCACAGATACGCAGTATTTT. Residues: CASSPVPGGTDTQYF.